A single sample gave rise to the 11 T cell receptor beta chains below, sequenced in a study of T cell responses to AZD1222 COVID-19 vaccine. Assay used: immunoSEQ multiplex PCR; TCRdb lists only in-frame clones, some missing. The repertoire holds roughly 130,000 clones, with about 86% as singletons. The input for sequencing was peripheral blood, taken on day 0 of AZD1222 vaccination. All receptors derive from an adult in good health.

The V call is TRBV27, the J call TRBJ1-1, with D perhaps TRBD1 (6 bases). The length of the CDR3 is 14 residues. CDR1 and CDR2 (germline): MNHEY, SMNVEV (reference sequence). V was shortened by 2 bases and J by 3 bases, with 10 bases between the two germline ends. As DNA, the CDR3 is TGTGCCAGCAGTTTACGCCAGGGGTACACTGAAGCTTTCTTT. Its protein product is CASSLRQGYTEAFF.

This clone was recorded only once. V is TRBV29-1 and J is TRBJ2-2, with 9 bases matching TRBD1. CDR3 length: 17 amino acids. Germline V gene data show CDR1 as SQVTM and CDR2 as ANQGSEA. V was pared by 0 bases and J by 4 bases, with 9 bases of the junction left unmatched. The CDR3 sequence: CSVEDPLGDRVTGELFF. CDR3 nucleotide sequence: TGCAGCGTTGAAGATCCTCTAGGGGACAGGGTCACCGGGGAGCTGTTTTTT.

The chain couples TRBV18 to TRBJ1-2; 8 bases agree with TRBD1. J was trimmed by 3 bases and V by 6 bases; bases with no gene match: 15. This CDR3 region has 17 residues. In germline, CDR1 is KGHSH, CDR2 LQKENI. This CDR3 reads CASSPSGTGPRDYGYTF. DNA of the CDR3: TGTGCCAGCTCGCCGTCCGGGACAGGCCCAAGGGACTATGGCTACACCTTC.

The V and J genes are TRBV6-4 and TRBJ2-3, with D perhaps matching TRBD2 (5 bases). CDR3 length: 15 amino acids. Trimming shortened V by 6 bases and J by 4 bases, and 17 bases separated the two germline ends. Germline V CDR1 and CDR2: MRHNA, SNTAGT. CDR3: CASSERTYPPDTQYF. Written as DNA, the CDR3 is TGTGCCAGCAGCGAACGGACTTACCCACCAGATACGCAGTATTTT.

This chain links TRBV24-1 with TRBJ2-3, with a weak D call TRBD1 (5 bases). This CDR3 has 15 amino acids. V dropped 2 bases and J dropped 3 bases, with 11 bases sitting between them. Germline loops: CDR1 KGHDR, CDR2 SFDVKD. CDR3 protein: CATSDSWPGTDTQYF. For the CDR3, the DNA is TGTGCCACCAGTGATTCCTGGCCAGGGACAGATACGCAGTATTTT.

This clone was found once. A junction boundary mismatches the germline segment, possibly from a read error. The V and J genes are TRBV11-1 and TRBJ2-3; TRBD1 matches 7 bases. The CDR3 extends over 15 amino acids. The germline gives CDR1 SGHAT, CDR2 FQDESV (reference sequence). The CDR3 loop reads CASNLLTGSTDTQYF. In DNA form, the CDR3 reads TGTGCCAGCAACTTATTGACAGGGAGCACAGATACGCAGTATTTT.

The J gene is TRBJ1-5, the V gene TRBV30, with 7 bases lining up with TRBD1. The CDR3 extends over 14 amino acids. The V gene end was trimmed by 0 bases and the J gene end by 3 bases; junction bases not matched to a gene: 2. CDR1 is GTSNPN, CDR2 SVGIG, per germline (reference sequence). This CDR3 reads CAWSVTGANQPQHF. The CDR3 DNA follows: TGTGCCTGGAGTGTAACAGGGGCCAATCAGCCCCAGCATTTT.

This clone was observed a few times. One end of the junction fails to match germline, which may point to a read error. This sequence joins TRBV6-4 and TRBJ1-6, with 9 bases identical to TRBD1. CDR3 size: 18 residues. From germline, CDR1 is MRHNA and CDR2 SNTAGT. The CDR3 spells CASSDSNPGTGNNSPLHF. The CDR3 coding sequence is TGTGCCAGCAGCGACTCGAACCCCGGGACAGGGAATAATTCACCCCTCCACTTT.

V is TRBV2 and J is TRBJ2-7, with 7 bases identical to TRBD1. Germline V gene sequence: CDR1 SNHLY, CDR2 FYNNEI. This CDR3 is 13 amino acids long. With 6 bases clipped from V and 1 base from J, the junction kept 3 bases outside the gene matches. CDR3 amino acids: CASSRQGSYEQYF. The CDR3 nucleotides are TGTGCCAGCAGCAGACAGGGTTCCTACGAGCAGTACTTC.

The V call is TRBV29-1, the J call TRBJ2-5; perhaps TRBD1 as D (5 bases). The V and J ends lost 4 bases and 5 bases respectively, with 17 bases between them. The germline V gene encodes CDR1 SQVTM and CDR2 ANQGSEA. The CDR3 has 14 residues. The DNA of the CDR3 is TGCAGCGTTGTAAGACAGTTGAATTCGGAGACCCAGTACTTC. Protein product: CSVVRQLNSETQYF.

The CDR3 DNA reads as TGTGCCAGTGCGAGAGGGGCCACCGGGGAGCTGTTTTTT. The encoded protein is CASARGATGELFF. V is TRBV27 and J is TRBJ2-2; D is perhaps TRBD1 or TRBD2 (5 bases each). Germline V lookup: CDR1 MNHEY, CDR2 SMNVEV (reference sequence). The CDR3 is 13 amino acids. With 9 bases removed from V and 4 bases from J, the gap between germline ends came to 12 bases.